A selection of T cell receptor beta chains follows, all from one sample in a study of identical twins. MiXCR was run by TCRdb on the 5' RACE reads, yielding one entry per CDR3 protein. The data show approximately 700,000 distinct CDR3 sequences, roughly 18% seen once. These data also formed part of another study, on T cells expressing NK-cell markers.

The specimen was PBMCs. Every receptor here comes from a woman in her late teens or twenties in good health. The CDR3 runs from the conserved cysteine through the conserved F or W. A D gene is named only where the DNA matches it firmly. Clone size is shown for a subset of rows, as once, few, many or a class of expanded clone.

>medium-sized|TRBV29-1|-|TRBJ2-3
TGCAGCGTTGAACCAGGGGAGGTTGCAGATACGCAGTATTTT
CSVEPGEVADTQYF
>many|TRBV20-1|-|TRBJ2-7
TGCAGTGCGATTAGCAGGATTACCGACTACGAGCAGTACTTC
CSAISRITDYEQYF
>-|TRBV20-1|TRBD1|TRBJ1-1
TGCAGTGCTAGTCCCCGGACAGGTTTAACTGAAGCTTTCTTT
CSASPRTGLTEAFF
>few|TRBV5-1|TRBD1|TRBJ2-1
TGCGCCAGCAGCATCCCGGGACAGGGGCCATACAATGAGCAGTTCTTC
CASSIPGQGPYNEQFF
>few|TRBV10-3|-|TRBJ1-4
TGTGCCATCAGTGAGTCTGGTGGGGGAACTAATGAAAAACTGTTTTTT
CAISESGGGTNEKLFF
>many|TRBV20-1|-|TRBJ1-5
TGCAGTGCTAGAAAAGGGAACAGCAATCAGCCCCAGCATTTT
CSARKGNSNQPQHF
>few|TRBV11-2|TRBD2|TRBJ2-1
TGTGCCAGCAGCCAGCACCAAATCTCACTACTAGCGGGGGGGCCTAATGAGCAGTTCTTC
CASSQHQISLLAGGPNEQFF
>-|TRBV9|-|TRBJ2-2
TGTGCCAGCAGCGTGACAGAATTGGGGGAGCTGTTTTTT
CASSVTELGELFF
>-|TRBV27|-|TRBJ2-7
TGTGCCAGCATTTCAAGGACGGGTGGTGGCTACGAGCAGTACTTC
CASISRTGGGYEQYF
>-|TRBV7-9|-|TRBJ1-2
TGTGCCAGCAGCTTAGGCCCCCGCGGCTACACCTTC
CASSLGPRGYTF
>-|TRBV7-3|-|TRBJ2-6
TGTGCCAGCAGCGCGAGTGGGGGGTCTGGGGCCAACGTCCTGACTTTC
CASSASGGSGANVLTF
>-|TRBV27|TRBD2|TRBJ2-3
TGTGCCAGCAGTCCTATGTCTGGCGGGGGGGCCCCGTTAGGAGATACGCAGTATTTT
CASSPMSGGGAPLGDTQYF
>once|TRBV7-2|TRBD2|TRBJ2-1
TGTGCCAGCAGCTCCCTAGCGGGGGGGCTTGTGCAGTTCTTC
CASSSLAGGLVQFF
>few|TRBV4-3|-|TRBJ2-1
TGCGCCAGCAGCCAAGTCGGCGGGATGGGTGAGCAGTTCTTC
CASSQVGGMGEQFF
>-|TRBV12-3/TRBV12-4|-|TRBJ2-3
TGTGCCAGCAACCTACGGGATTCGGGCACAGATACGCAGTATTTT
CASNLRDSGTDTQYF
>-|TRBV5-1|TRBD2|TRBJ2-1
TGCGCCAGCAGCCCACAAAAGACTAGCGGGAAGTTCGATGAGCAGTTCTTC
CASSPQKTSGKFDEQFF
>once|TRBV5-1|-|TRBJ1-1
TGCGCCAGCAGACCCACAATGAACACTGAAGCTTTCTTT
CASRPTMNTEAFF
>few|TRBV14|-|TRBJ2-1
TGTGCCAGCAGCCATCTTTCCGAGGTGGGTGAGCAGTTCTTC
CASSHLSEVGEQFF
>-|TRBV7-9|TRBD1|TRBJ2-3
TGTGCCAGCAGCCGCCCCCAGGGGGAGACGCAGTATTTT
CASSRPQGETQYF
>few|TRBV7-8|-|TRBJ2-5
TGTGCCAGCAGCTTAGGAGGGTTACAGACCCAGTACTTC
CASSLGGLQTQYF
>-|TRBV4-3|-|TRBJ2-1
TGCGCCAGCAGCCAAGATACTAGAAACAATGAGCAGTTCTTC
CASSQDTRNNEQFF
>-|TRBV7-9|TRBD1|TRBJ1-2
TGTGCCAGCAGCTTAGCGGGACAGCTATATGGCTACACCTTC
CASSLAGQLYGYTF
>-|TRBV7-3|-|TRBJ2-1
TGTGCCAGCAGCTTTGATGATGTGGGGTCCTACAATGAGCAGTTCTTC
CASSFDDVGSYNEQFF
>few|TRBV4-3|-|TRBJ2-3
TGCGCCAGCAGCCAATCTAGCCCAGATACGCAGTATTTT
CASSQSSPDTQYF
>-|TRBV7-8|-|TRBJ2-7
TGTGCCAGCAGCTTGAACAGGGTGTACGAGCAGTACTTC
CASSLNRVYEQYF
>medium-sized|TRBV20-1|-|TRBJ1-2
TGCAGTGCTAGTCCTTTTTCGAACTATGGCTACACCTTC
CSASPFSNYGYTF
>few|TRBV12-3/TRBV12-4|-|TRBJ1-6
TGTGCCAGCAGTTTCTCCAGGTCAAATTCACCCCTCCACTTT
CASSFSRSNSPLHF
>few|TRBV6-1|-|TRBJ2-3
TGTGCCAGCAGGCCCCCGGGCACAGATACGCAGTATTTT
CASRPPGTDTQYF
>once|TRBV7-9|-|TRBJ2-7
TGTGCCAGCAGCTTACGCGCAGGGCAACGGGATTACGAGCAGTACTTC
CASSLRAGQRDYEQYF
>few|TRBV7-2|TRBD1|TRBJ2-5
TGTGCCAGCAGCTGGGCGGGACAGGGACAAGAGACCCAGTACTTC
CASSWAGQGQETQYF
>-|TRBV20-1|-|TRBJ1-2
TGCAGTGCGCTCTCGGTCGAGGGTTCGGGTGGCTACACCTTC
CSALSVEGSGGYTF
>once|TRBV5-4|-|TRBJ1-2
TGTGCCAGCAGCCCAATCTCTAACTATGGCTACACCTTC
CASSPISNYGYTF
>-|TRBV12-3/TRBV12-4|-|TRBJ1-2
TGTGCCAGCAGTTTCTCACAGGGCGGATACACCTTC
CASSFSQGGYTF
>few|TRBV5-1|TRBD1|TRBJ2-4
TGCGCCAGCAGCCCGGGACAGGGGAATGTAAACATTCAGTACTTC
CASSPGQGNVNIQYF
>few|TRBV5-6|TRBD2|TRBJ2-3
TGTGCCAGCAGCTTGACTAGCGGGAGTTGGGATACGCAGTATTTT
CASSLTSGSWDTQYF
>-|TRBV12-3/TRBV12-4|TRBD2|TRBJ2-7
TGTGCCAGCAGTTTCGAGGCGGGGGTTGACGAGCAGTACTTC
CASSFEAGVDEQYF
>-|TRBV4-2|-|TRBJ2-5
TGTGCCAGCAGCCAAATTGCCTCAGGGTTGTCCCAAGAGACCCAGTACTTC
CASSQIASGLSQETQYF
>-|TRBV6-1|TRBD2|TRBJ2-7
TGTGCCAGCAGCTTTCTAGGCGTAGCGGGAGCCTACGAGCAGTACTTC
CASSFLGVAGAYEQYF
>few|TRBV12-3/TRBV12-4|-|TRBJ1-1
TGTGCCAGCACCCAAGGGTCTGAAGCTTTCTTT
CASTQGSEAFF
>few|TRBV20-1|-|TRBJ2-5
TGCGGAGTGGCACAAGAGACCCAGTACTTC
CGVAQETQYF
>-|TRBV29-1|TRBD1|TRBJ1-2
TGCAGCGTTGTCACGGGACAGGGAGACTATGGCTACACCTTC
CSVVTGQGDYGYTF
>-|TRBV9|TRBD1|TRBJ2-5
TGTGCCAGCAGCCCTCGACAGGGGGGAGAGACCCAGTACTTC
CASSPRQGGETQYF
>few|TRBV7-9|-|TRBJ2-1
TGTGCCAGCAGCCACCAGTTCTTC
CASSHQFF
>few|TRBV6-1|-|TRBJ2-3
TGTGCCAGCAGTGAACGGCGGCTAGCGATTAGCACAGATACGCAGTATTTT
CASSERRLAISTDTQYF
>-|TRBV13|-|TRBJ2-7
TGTGCCAGCAGCTTATCAGTCGGGAACTACGAGCAGTACTTC
CASSLSVGNYEQYF
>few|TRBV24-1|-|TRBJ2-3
TGTGCCACCAGTGATTGGAGGGGCGGAGATACGCAGTATTTT
CATSDWRGGDTQYF
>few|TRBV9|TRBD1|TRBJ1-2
TGTGCCAGCAGCGGAAGGACAGGGAACGAGATTAACTATGGCTACACCTTC
CASSGRTGNEINYGYTF
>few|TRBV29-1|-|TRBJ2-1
TGCAGCGTTGGCCCCTTTAGCCGGGGAGGAGCCCATGAGCAGTTCTTC
CSVGPFSRGGAHEQFF